The rows below give T cell receptor beta chains drawn from one sample of a study of T cell responses to AZD1222 COVID-19 vaccine. Assay: immunoSEQ multiplex PCR; the TCRdb copy retains only in-frame clones and omits some. Among about 160,000 clones listed, about 91% were seen once. The sample here was peripheral blood, taken 28 days after the second AZD1222 dose. All receptors derive from an adult who received the AZD1222 COVID-19 vaccine. The CDR3 runs from the conserved cysteine through the conserved F or W. Each record gives: D gene, clone size, J gene, V gene, CDR3 protein, CDR3 DNA. D genes are given only for firm matches. A row's size may be missing; if present it is once, few, many or a size class.

d_call: TRBD1; clone_size: -; j_call: TRBJ1-2; v_call: TRBV11-2; cdr3_aa: CASSGTAYGYTF; cdr3_nt: TGTGCCAGCAGCGGGACAGCTTATGGCTACACCTTC
d_call: -; clone_size: -; j_call: TRBJ1-2; v_call: TRBV5-4; cdr3_aa: CASSFLLIRTSHYGYTF; cdr3_nt: TGTGCCAGCAGCTTCTTACTAATACGGACATCCCACTATGGCTACACCTTC
d_call: -; clone_size: -; j_call: TRBJ1-5; v_call: TRBV19; cdr3_aa: CASKLGSNQPQHF; cdr3_nt: TGTGCCAGTAAGTTGGGAAGCAATCAGCCCCAGCATTTT
d_call: -; clone_size: -; j_call: TRBJ1-6; v_call: TRBV5-4; cdr3_aa: CASSLRDYNSPLHF; cdr3_nt: TGTGCCAGCAGCCTCAGGGACTATAATTCACCCCTCCACTTT
d_call: -; clone_size: -; j_call: TRBJ1-2; v_call: TRBV7-3; cdr3_aa: CASSPAGRAGYGYTF; cdr3_nt: TGTGCCAGCAGCCCGGCTGGGCGCGCGGGATATGGCTACACCTTC
d_call: TRBD1; clone_size: -; j_call: TRBJ1-5; v_call: TRBV5-5; cdr3_aa: CASSLRQGRKQPQHF; cdr3_nt: TGTGCCAGCAGCTTGAGACAGGGTAGGAAACAGCCCCAGCATTTT
d_call: -; clone_size: -; j_call: TRBJ2-1; v_call: TRBV7-6; cdr3_aa: CASSFRPGPRPDEQFF; cdr3_nt: TGTGCCAGCAGCTTCCGCCCCGGGCCCAGACCCGATGAGCAGTTCTTC
d_call: -; clone_size: few; j_call: TRBJ1-5; v_call: TRBV6-5; cdr3_aa: CASSQTGNQPQHF; cdr3_nt: TGTGCCAGCAGTCAGACAGGTAATCAGCCCCAGCATTTT
d_call: TRBD1; clone_size: once; j_call: TRBJ1-4; v_call: TRBV4-1; cdr3_aa: CASSPTGGDEKLFF; cdr3_nt: TGCGCCAGCAGCCCTACAGGGGGCGACGAAAAACTGTTTTTT
d_call: TRBD1; clone_size: -; j_call: TRBJ2-1; v_call: TRBV7-9; cdr3_aa: CASSWDRGYNEQFF; cdr3_nt: TGTGCCAGCAGCTGGGACAGGGGTTACAATGAGCAGTTCTTC
d_call: -; clone_size: -; j_call: TRBJ2-3; v_call: TRBV14; cdr3_aa: CASSSRGDTQYF; cdr3_nt: TGTGCCAGCAGCTCCCGCGGGGATACGCAGTATTTT
d_call: -; clone_size: once; j_call: TRBJ2-4; v_call: TRBV9; cdr3_aa: CASSVEWSGNIQYF; cdr3_nt: TGTGCCAGCAGCGTAGAATGGAGCGGGAACATTCAGTACTTC
d_call: -; clone_size: few; j_call: TRBJ1-4; v_call: TRBV6-5; cdr3_aa: CATKRGTGNEKLFF; cdr3_nt: TGTGCCACCAAAAGGGGAACAGGGAATGAAAAACTGTTTTTT
d_call: TRBD1; clone_size: -; j_call: TRBJ2-5; v_call: TRBV27; cdr3_aa: CASSLSDRGGETQYF; cdr3_nt: TGTGCCAGCAGTTTATCGGACAGGGGCGGTGAGACCCAGTACTTC
d_call: TRBD2; clone_size: -; j_call: TRBJ2-1; v_call: TRBV5-6; cdr3_aa: CASNRGGPVGNNEQFF; cdr3_nt: TGTGCCAGCAACCGGGGGGGGCCGGTGGGGAACAATGAGCAGTTCTTC
d_call: -; clone_size: -; j_call: TRBJ1-1; v_call: TRBV6-5; cdr3_aa: CASTDNTDTEAFF; cdr3_nt: TGTGCCAGCACAGACAACACAGACACTGAAGCTTTCTTT
d_call: TRBD1; clone_size: once; j_call: TRBJ1-1; v_call: TRBV9; cdr3_aa: CASSRDSYTEAFF; cdr3_nt: TGTGCCAGCAGCCGGGACAGCTACACTGAAGCTTTCTTT
d_call: -; clone_size: once; j_call: TRBJ2-6; v_call: TRBV5-1; cdr3_aa: CASSFISAGANVLTF; cdr3_nt: TGCGCCAGCAGCTTCATCAGTGCTGGGGCCAACGTCCTGACTTTC
d_call: -; clone_size: once; j_call: TRBJ2-7; v_call: TRBV18; cdr3_aa: CASSPLAGNNEQYF; cdr3_nt: TGTGCCAGCTCACCATTGGCAGGGAACAACGAGCAGTACTTC
d_call: -; clone_size: -; j_call: TRBJ1-4; v_call: TRBV5-1; cdr3_aa: CASRGEKLFF; cdr3_nt: TGCGCCAGCAGGGGCGAAAAACTGTTTTTT
d_call: -; clone_size: -; j_call: TRBJ2-5; v_call: TRBV2; cdr3_aa: CASRDRGETQYF; cdr3_nt: TGTGCCAGCAGGGACAGAGGAGAGACCCAGTACTTC
d_call: -; clone_size: -; j_call: TRBJ1-3; v_call: TRBV3-1/TRBV3-2; cdr3_aa: CASSQLRGSGNTIYF; cdr3_nt: TGTGCCAGCAGCCAATTGAGGGGTTCTGGAAACACCATATATTTT
d_call: -; clone_size: -; j_call: TRBJ1-1; v_call: TRBV5-1; cdr3_aa: CASSLPDGHTEAFF; cdr3_nt: TGCGCCAGCAGCCTCCCGGACGGCCACACTGAAGCTTTCTTT